This is a list of T cell receptor beta chains from one sample in a study of cytomegalovirus exposure and HLA in healthy donors. The method was immunoSEQ multiplex PCR; TCRdb's version includes in-frame clones alone and lacks a portion of them. The sample shows 150,000 to 200,000 clones, 65% to 80% of them seen only once. Sequencing was carried out using PBMCs. The receptors here all came from a middle-aged woman in good health and CMV-seropositive. Both conserved end residues are part of each CDR3. A D gene is named only where the DNA matches it firmly. Size is omitted from some rows. Given values are once, few, many or a class for expanded clones.

j_call d_call v_call clone_size cdr3_nt cdr3_aa
TRBJ2-3 TRBD2 TRBV2 . TGTGCCAGCAGTGAAGCCGGGGGGAGCACAGATACGCAGTATTTT CASSEAGGSTDTQYF
TRBJ2-5 TRBD2 TRBV7-9 . TGTGCCAGCAGCCCCGGGGCTAGCGGGTCTAGCCTCCAAGAGACCCAGTACTTC CASSPGASGSSLQETQYF
TRBJ2-2 . TRBV5-1 . TGCGCCAGCAGCTTGAAAAAGGCGCAGGTCCCCGGGGAGCTGTTTTTT CASSLKKAQVPGELFF
TRBJ1-6 TRBD1 TRBV5-6 . TGTGCCAGCAGCCTGGACAGGGGACACTCACCCCTCCACTTT CASSLDRGHSPLHF
TRBJ1-1 TRBD1 TRBV9 once TGTGCCAGCAGCGTAGGGGGACAGGGCGGAATGAACACTGAAGCTTTCTTT CASSVGGQGGMNTEAFF
TRBJ2-3 TRBD2 TRBV18 . TGTGCCAGCTCACGCGGGACTAGCGCAGATACGCAGTATTTT CASSRGTSADTQYF
TRBJ1-1 TRBD1 TRBV19 . TGTGCCAGTAGGACAGGGGGCGGCACTGAAGCTTTCTTT CASRTGGGTEAFF
TRBJ1-2 . TRBV4-3 . TGCGCCAGCAGCCAAGATCGGGGGGGTAGTGACTATGGCTACACCTTC CASSQDRGGSDYGYTF
TRBJ2-2 TRBD2 TRBV6-4 . TGTGCCAGCACCCGGGGACTAGCGGTTTTGGTCACCGGGGAGCTGTTTTTT CASTRGLAVLVTGELFF
TRBJ2-7 . TRBV21-1 once TGTGCCAGCAGCAAAGTCGAATTCAGCTACAGACCGACCTACGAGCAGTACTTC CASSKVEFSYRPTYEQYF
TRBJ1-2 TRBD1 TRBV6-5 . TGTGCCAGCAGTTACGGTGGGACAGCCAACTATGGCTACACCTTC CASSYGGTANYGYTF
TRBJ2-3 TRBD2 TRBV2 . TGTGCCAGCAGAGACTTAGCGGGAGAAAGGGCAGATACGCAGTATTTT CASRDLAGERADTQYF
TRBJ2-7 TRBD2 TRBV28 . TGTGCCAGCAGTTTCTGGACTAGCGGGCCGACCTACGAGCAGTACTTC CASSFWTSGPTYEQYF
TRBJ2-7 TRBD1 TRBV6-6 . TGTGCCAGCAGTTACCCGGAACAGGGGGCGTACGAGCAGTACTTC CASSYPEQGAYEQYF